The subject of this entry is one TCR beta chain. Its antigen remains unknown. The CDR3 length is 16 residues. V was shortened by 0 bases and J by 3 bases, with 15 bases between the two germline ends. The germline V gene encodes CDR1 SGHRS and CDR2 YFSETQ. These data originate in a study of brain T cells in children with intractable seizures. Broader study findings: Pre- and post-surgery blood differed in depth, so pre-surgery absences may be undersampling.

Measured with immunoSEQ multiplex PCR; TCRdb has only the in-frame clones, and not every one. The sample lists fewer than 150,000 clones, around 94% seen once, with 3.8% in the top ten. The source is a boy under two years old with hemimegalencephaly and intractable seizures. The V gene is TRBV5-1, the J gene TRBJ2-5, with D unclear. The sequencing here drew on peripheral blood, taken at surgery. CDR3 DNA: TGCGCCAGCAGCTTGGCCGGCCTCACCCCCGAAGAGACCCAGTACTTC. Its protein is CASSLAGLTPEETQYF.